A single sample gave rise to the 26 T cell receptor beta chains below, sequenced in a study of blood T cell repertoires in COVID-19. Using immunoSEQ multiplex PCR, the repertoire was profiled, and TCRdb retains in-frame clones only, with some absent. Here the sample spans 90,000 to 150,000 clones, roughly 87% being singletons. Material for sequencing was peripheral blood. All receptors derive from a human donor in a cohort sampled during active COVID-19.

The chain carries TRBV6-4 and TRBJ2-7; 8 positions agree with TRBD1. The CDR3 spans 14 residues. The J segment lost 3 bases and the V segment lost 3 bases, leaving 4 bases of the junction unmatched. Germline V lookup: CDR1 MRHNA, CDR2 SNTAGT. DNA of the CDR3: TGTGCCAGCAGTGAGGGAACAGGGGGCTACGAGCAGTACTTC. This gives the protein CASSEGTGGYEQYF.

This clone has only a few counts. J is TRBJ1-5 and V is TRBV19; D is uncertain. The CDR3 runs to 12 residues. V lost 3 bases, J lost 5 bases, and 5 bases lay in between. In germline, CDR1 is LNHDA, CDR2 SQIVND (reference sequence). CDR3 sequence: CASSMGDQPQHF. CDR3 nucleotide sequence: TGTGCCAGTAGTATGGGAGATCAGCCCCAGCATTTT.

The V gene is TRBV2, the J gene TRBJ2-1; D is unclear. Per germline, CDR1 SNHLY and CDR2 FYNNEI. The germline V and J ends were trimmed by 2 bases and 5 bases, with 4 bases remaining between them. The CDR3 runs to 12 residues. The CDR3 loop is CASSEPNNEQFF. The CDR3 nucleotides read TGTGCCAGCAGTGAACCAAACAATGAGCAGTTCTTC.

This clone was recorded only once. The chain uses TRBV25-1 and TRBJ1-4; D might be TRBD1 (5 bases). Germline loops: CDR1 MGHDK, CDR2 SYGVNS. V lost 4 bases to trimming and J lost 7 bases, with 16 bases between them. This CDR3 is 15 amino acids long. The CDR3 spells CASSAWRQRIEKLFF. The CDR3 DNA follows: TGTGCCAGCAGTGCTTGGAGACAGAGGATTGAAAAACTGTTTTTT.

This clone was detected only a few times. The chain combines TRBV19 with TRBJ1-6; no reliable D call. The CDR3 runs to 13 residues. The germline gives CDR1 LNHDA, CDR2 SQIVND (reference sequence). Between the trimmed V and J ends, which lost 4 bases and 5 bases, there was a span of 6 bases. The CDR3 region has the DNA TGTGCCAGTAGTAAACAGCATAATTCACCCCTCCACTTT. The encoded protein is CASSKQHNSPLHF. Full variable domain (rest looked up from reference TRBV19 and TRBJ1-6): DGGITQSPKYLFRKEGQNVTLSCEQNLNHDAMYWYRQDPGQGLRLIYYSQIVNDFQKGDIAEGYSVSREKKESFPLTVTSAQKNPTAFYLCASSKQHNSPLHFGNGTRLTVT.

The chain uses TRBV7-2 and TRBJ2-2, with 11 bases aligning to TRBD2. In germline, CDR1 is SGHTA, CDR2 FQGNSA. Trimming removed 2 bases from V and 8 bases from J; junction bases left unmatched: 10. The CDR3 totals 17 residues. DNA for the CDR3: TGTGCCAGCAGCTTATTCCAGGCTAGCGGGGGGTCTGGGGAGCTGTTTTTT. This encodes CASSLFQASGGSGELFF.

In its sample, this clone was seen once. This chain connects TRBV7-2 to TRBJ2-3; no reliable D call. From germline, CDR1 is SGHTA and CDR2 FQGNSA. The CDR3 is 15 amino acids. Trimming shortened V by 3 bases and J by 3 bases, and 13 bases separated the two germline ends. The CDR3 DNA follows: TGTGCCAGCAGCTTCATAGCAGAGGATACAGATACGCAGTATTTT. Its protein is CASSFIAEDTDTQYF. The entire variable domain, with the rest obtained from reference TRBV7-2 and TRBJ2-3, is as follows: GAGVSQSPSNKVTEKGKDVELRCDPISGHTALYWYRQSLGQGLEFLIYFQGNSAPDKSGLPSDRFSAERTGGSVSTLTIQRTQQEDSAVYLCASSFIAEDTDTQYFGPGTRLTVL.

The chain employs TRBV28 and TRBJ2-2; D gene uncertain. This CDR3 is 14 amino acids long. CDR1 and CDR2 from the germline V gene are MDHEN and SYDVKM. The V gene lost 3 bases and the J gene lost 8 bases, with 13 bases spanning the gap. CDR3 loop: CASSFMFVSGELFF. The CDR3 DNA is TGTGCCAGCAGTTTTATGTTCGTTTCGGGGGAGCTGTTTTTT.

The chain links TRBV5-1 to TRBJ1-4; D remains unclear. Trimming took 5 bases from V and 2 from J, leaving 10 bases between them. The CDR3 spans 14 residues. The germline V gene has CDR1 SGHRS and CDR2 YFSETQ. Here the CDR3 reads CASRSHPTNEKLFF. CDR3 bases: TGCGCCAGCAGAAGCCACCCGACTAATGAAAAACTGTTTTTT.

The V call is TRBV3-1 (or the pseudogene TRBV3-2), the J call TRBJ2-7; TRBD2 aligns across 12 bases. Germline V gene lookup returns CDR1 LGHDT and CDR2 YNNKEL (reference sequence). J gave up 5 bases and V 4 bases, and 9 bases lay outside the gene matches. CDR3 size: 16 residues. Here the CDR3 DNA reads TGTGCCAGCAGCCCAGCTAGCGGGGGGGCCTGGAACGAGCAGTACTTC. This sequence encodes CASSPASGGAWNEQYF.

The genes are TRBV18 and TRBJ1-2; TRBD1 matches at 7 bases. V trimming: 3 bases; J trimming: 4 bases; junction bases outside the gene matches: 5. Germline CDR1 and CDR2: KGHSH and LQKENI. CDR3 length equals 14 residues. The DNA for the CDR3 is TGTGCCAGCTCACCGGACAGGAGGGCCTATGGCTACACCTTC. Its translation: CASSPDRRAYGYTF.

The rearrangement joins TRBV19 to TRBJ2-7, with 7 bases fitting TRBD2. Germline assignment: CDR1 LNHDA and CDR2 SQIVND (reference sequence). The CDR3 loop spans 15 amino acids. J was trimmed by 3 bases and V by 5 bases; bases with no gene match: 10. The CDR3 reads CASSPGRQRNYEQYF. CDR3 in DNA: TGTGCCAGTAGTCCCGGGAGGCAGCGGAACTACGAGCAGTACTTC. Variable domain in full (rest from reference TRBV19 and TRBJ2-7): DGGITQSPKYLFRKEGQNVTLSCEQNLNHDAMYWYRQDPGQGLRLIYYSQIVNDFQKGDIAEGYSVSREKKESFPLTVTSAQKNPTAFYLCASSPGRQRNYEQYFGPGTRLTVT.

The J gene is TRBJ2-1, the V gene TRBV6-5; D may be TRBD2 (5 bases). The CDR3 sequence is 12 residues long. The germline gives CDR1 MNHEY, CDR2 SVGAGI. The V end was cut by 6 bases, the J end by 8 bases, with 11 bases between. Here the CDR3 reads CASSRAEDEQFF. As DNA, the CDR3 is TGTGCCAGCAGCCGCGCGGAGGATGAGCAGTTCTTC.

The rearrangement links TRBV7-9 to TRBJ2-7; 13 bases agree with TRBD2. Germline V lookup: CDR1 SEHNR, CDR2 FQNEAQ (reference sequence). The CDR3 covers 15 residues. V dropped 4 bases and J dropped 6; count of bases not matched to a gene: 6. The CDR3 DNA sequence: TGTGCCAGCAGCTCACTAGCGGGAGGGCTAAGCGAGCAGTACTTC. It yields the protein CASSSLAGGLSEQYF.

This chain connects TRBV5-8 to TRBJ2-5, with TRBD2 identical over 10 bases. The length of the CDR3 is 17 residues. Unmatched junction bases numbered 14, after V lost 4 bases and J lost 5 bases. Germline loops: CDR1 SGHTS, CDR2 YDEGEE. The CDR3 here is CASSHGASGGEWETQYF. Here the CDR3 DNA reads TGTGCCAGCAGCCATGGGGCTAGCGGGGGAGAATGGGAGACCCAGTACTTC. Variable domain in full (rest from reference TRBV5-8 and TRBJ2-5): EAGVTQSPTHLIKTRGQQATLRCSPISGHTSVYWYQQALGLGLQFLLWYDEGEERNRGNFPPRFSGRQFPNYSSELNVNALELEDSALYLCASSHGASGGEWETQYFGPGTRLLVL.

The V gene is TRBV29-1, the J gene TRBJ2-2; weak D call: TRBD2 (5 bases). V was trimmed by 4 bases and J by 6 bases, leaving 12 bases between them. The CDR3 covers 13 residues. The germline gives CDR1 SQVTM, CDR2 ANQGSEA. DNA of the CDR3: TGCAGCGTTGCTGTAGCCGGGGCCGGGGAGCTGTTTTTT. Amino acid sequence: CSVAVAGAGELFF.

This chain uses TRBV2 with TRBJ2-3; D call uncertain. Deletions cut 1 base from V and 0 bases from J, with 8 bases between. CDR3 size: 15 residues. CDR1 and CDR2 from the germline V gene are SNHLY and FYNNEI. The CDR3 DNA reads as TGTGCCAGCAGTGAAGAAGCCGCTAGCACAGATACGCAGTATTTT. As protein: CASSEEAASTDTQYF.

The V gene is TRBV5-1, the J gene TRBJ2-3, with a possible D match to TRBD1 (6 bases). The ends were cut back, 1 base at V and 1 base at J, with 10 bases in the middle. The CDR3 totals 15 residues. Germline V CDR1 and CDR2: SGHRS, YFSETQ. The CDR3 bases are TGCGCCAGCAGCTTGCAGGGGACGGGCACAGATACGCAGTATTTT. Translating gives CASSLQGTGTDTQYF.

This clone was counted between two and nine times. The rearrangement uses TRBV9 and TRBJ1-2; D call uncertain. Deletions cut 0 bases from V and 7 bases from J, with 13 bases between. Germline CDR1 reads SGDLS; CDR2 reads YYNGEE. The CDR3 covers 14 residues. This CDR3 is CASSVELSSSGYTF. The CDR3 DNA sequence: TGTGCCAGCAGCGTAGAGCTGTCTAGCAGTGGCTACACCTTC.

The chain couples TRBV2 to TRBJ1-6; D gene unclear. The V gene's germline CDR1 is SNHLY and CDR2 FYNNEI. V shed 3 bases and J shed 10 bases, with 16 bases lying between them. This CDR3 is built from 15 residues. CDR3: CASSEEDGVRSPLHF. The CDR3 bases are TGTGCCAGCAGTGAGGAGGACGGGGTTCGGTCACCCCTCCACTTT. The whole variable domain, remainder taken from reference TRBV2 and TRBJ1-6, is EPEVTQTPSHQVTQMGQEVILRCVPISNHLYFYWYRQILGQKVEFLVSFYNNEISEKSEIFDDQFSVERPDGSNFTLKIRSTKLEDSAMYFCASSEEDGVRSPLHFGNGTRLTVT.

The chain combines TRBV11-2 with TRBJ1-1; TRBD1 is a possible D gene (6 bases). Deletions cut 2 bases from V and 1 base from J, with 11 bases between. This CDR3 contains 15 residues. Looked up from germline, CDR1 is SGHAT and CDR2 is FQNNGV. DNA for the CDR3: TGTGCCAGCAGCTTAAGGGGGGGTGAGAACACTGAAGCTTTCTTT. Translated, it gives CASSLRGGENTEAFF.

This chain links TRBV5-6 with TRBJ2-3, with D unresolved. The ends were cut back, 0 bases at V and 0 bases at J, with 11 bases in the middle. The CDR3 has 16 residues. Germline V CDR1 and CDR2: SGHDT, YYEEEE. CDR3 amino acids: CASSLVGVTSTDTQYF. As DNA, the CDR3 is TGTGCCAGCAGCTTGGTCGGAGTAACTAGCACAGATACGCAGTATTTT.

The J gene is TRBJ1-1, the V gene TRBV2; the D gene is possibly TRBD1 (6 bases). Germline V gives CDR1 SNHLY, CDR2 FYNNEI. The CDR3 extends over 12 amino acids. Between the trimmed V and J ends, which lost 5 bases and 5 bases, there was a span of 9 bases. The CDR3 sequence: CASSWGRTEAFF. The CDR3 bases are TGTGCCAGCAGTTGGGGGCGTACTGAAGCTTTCTTT.

This chain joins TRBV6-6 and TRBJ2-2; 7 nucleotides line up with TRBD1. V shed 0 bases and J 3 bases; nucleotides not matched to a gene: 4. Germline V gives CDR1 MNHNY, CDR2 SVGAGI (reference sequence). This CDR3 spans 16 amino acids. This CDR3 reads CASSYSGTAYTGELFF. CDR3 bases: TGTGCCAGCAGTTACTCGGGGACAGCATACACCGGGGAGCTGTTTTTT.

In DNA form, the CDR3 reads TGTGCCAGCTCACCGACGGAGAACTATGGCTACACCTTC. It translates to CASSPTENYGYTF. V is TRBV18 and J is TRBJ1-2, with D unclear. Trimming took off 3 bases at V and 2 bases at J, with 7 bases between the two ends. Germline CDR1 reads KGHSH; CDR2 reads LQKENI. The CDR3 has 13 amino acids.

The chain links TRBV6-5 to TRBJ2-1; perhaps TRBD1 as D (6 bases). CDR1 is MNHEY, CDR2 SVGAGI, per germline. The V end lost 6 bases, the J end lost 8 bases, and 17 bases lay between the germline ends. The CDR3 runs 14 residues. The CDR3 spells CASRPSGHSDEQFF. For the CDR3, the DNA is TGTGCCAGCAGGCCTTCGGGACACTCGGATGAGCAGTTCTTC.